This TCR beta chain was sequenced during a study of T cells in Graves' hyperthyroidism and ophthalmopathy. Recently diagnosed hyperthyroidism of less than 2 months' duration affected patients aged 18 to 65. The investigators amplified TCR beta CDR3 regions from RNA transcripts. HTBI primers were the set used in a first-round RT-PCR of the TCR CDR3. MiXCR was run by TCRdb on the multiplex PCR reads, yielding one entry per CDR3 protein. The table has a few hundred thousand distinct CDR3 sequences, roughly 25% seen once. As concerns this clonotype: This may be a read error: a much more frequent sequence differs by one nucleotide.

V was pared by 2 bases and J by 1 base, with 2 bases of the junction left unmatched. This CDR3 comprises 14 residues. Germline assignment: CDR1 SGHDT and CDR2 YYEEEE. The origin of this receptor is a middle-aged man with Graves' hyperthyroidism. The chain is built from TRBV5-6 and TRBJ2-5, with 7 bases that match TRBD1. Sequencing was performed on blood. The CDR3 loop reads CASSFGTVQETQYF. CDR3 bases: TGTGCCAGCAGCTTCGGGACAGTCCAAGAGACCCAGTACTTC.